The T cell receptor beta chain under discussion was sequenced for a study of CD8+CD57+ T cells in acquired aplastic anemia. The germline V and J ends were trimmed by 1 base and 4 bases, with 14 bases remaining between them. CDR1 and CDR2 from the germline V gene are SGHVS and FQNEAQ. CDR3 length: 17 amino acids. TCR beta VDJ and CDR3 were profiled, and genomic DNA was the template. TCRdb re-analysed the reads in MiXCR, keeping a single row per CDR3 protein. The table lists approximately 120,000 distinct CDR3 sequences, approximately 41% of them singletons, with 2.6% in the top ten. All sequencing subjects had displayed CD8+CD57+ cell expansion on flow cytometry. At blood sampling, none of the patients had yet received therapy. This clonotype was picked up a small number of times.

The sample consisted of sorted CD4+, CD8+, or CD8+CD57+ T cells (not recorded which) from PBMCs. This clonotype was obtained from a human donor with aplastic anemia. This chain links TRBV7-8 with TRBJ2-6, with D perhaps TRBD1 (6 bases). CDR3 nucleotide sequence: TGTGCCAGCAGCTTAGTGTTCAGGGGCTCAGGGGCCAACGTCCTGACTTTC. Protein sequence: CASSLVFRGSGANVLTF.